This T cell receptor (beta chain) was documented in a study of OX40 agonist ivuxolimab in advanced cancers. Study as a whole: An anti-OX40 (CD134) antibody with agonistic activity, ivuxolimab, was administered to patients. The mean age was about 57 years, ranging from about 23 to 79, with about 87% of participants male.

V shed 4 bases and J 6 bases; nucleotides not matched to a gene: 10. CDR3 length equals 15 residues. The V gene's germline CDR1 is SGHDT and CDR2 YYEEEE. Sequencing was performed with immunoSEQ multiplex PCR; in TCRdb, only in-frame clones are kept and a portion is missing. The data contain around 72,000 clones, just over 85% of them singletons. Sequenced here: CD4+ or CD8+ T cells sorted from blood, sampled in a trial of the OX40 agonist ivuxolimab. This sequence joins TRBV5-6 and TRBJ2-1; TRBD1 agrees at 7 bases. This receptor was identified in an adult with an advanced solid tumor such as melanoma, head and neck, liver or kidney cancer. CDR3 region: CASSARQGRGNEQFF. Written as DNA, the CDR3 is TGTGCCAGCAGCGCCCGACAGGGACGAGGCAATGAGCAGTTCTTC. Filled out from reference TRBV5-6 and TRBJ2-1, the complete variable domain reads DAGVTQSPTHLIKTRGQQVTLRCSPKSGHDTVSWYQQALGQGPQFIFQYYEEEERQRGNFPDRFSGHQFPNYSSELNVNALLLGDSALYLCASSARQGRGNEQFFGPGTRLTVL.